Given below is one TCR beta chain in context. The antigen remains unidentified. This entry is derived from a study of cytotoxic CD8 clonotypes in ibrutinib-treated CLL. Study in general: Patients: eleven to twelve relapsed/refractory, approximately 15 treatment-naive, about 18 IGHV unmutated. Study results and limitations: At the start, clonality exceeded age-matched healthy donors and followed circulating CD8+ T-cell counts.

Here immunoSEQ multiplex PCR was the method, and the copy in TCRdb shows in-frame clones only, minus some. The sample shows 300,000 to 400,000 clones, roughly 67% of them seen only once. This CDR3 comprises 16 residues. Germline CDR1 SGHVS, CDR2 FQNEAQ. The V and J ends lost 6 bases and 1 base respectively, with 16 bases between them. The source is a human donor with chronic lymphocytic leukemia. This specimen consisted of PBMCs, obtained after 36 months of ibrutinib treatment. The chain uses TRBV7-8 and TRBJ1-5, with D unclear. The CDR3 bases are TGTGCCAGCAGGGCCCGGGTGGGAGGGAGCAATCAGCCCCAGCATTTT. Its protein is CASRARVGGSNQPQHF.